The rows below give T cell receptor beta chains drawn from one sample of a study of cytomegalovirus exposure and HLA in healthy donors. Sequenced by immunoSEQ multiplex PCR; TCRdb stores in-frame clones only, minus some. The sample consists of over 120,000 clones, roughly 79% of them appearing once. Sequences were obtained from PBMCs. The receptors stem from an older woman in good health and CMV-seropositive. CDR3s include the opening cysteine and the closing phenylalanine or tryptophan. The D gene is left open where the match is weak. Clone size is given for some rows only: seen once, a few or many times, or a class if the clone is expanded.

cdr3_length,clone_size,d_call,v_call,j_call,cdr3_nt,cdr3_aa
12,.,.,TRBV30,TRBJ2-5,TGTGCCTGGAGTTCGGGGAGGGAGACCCAGTACTTC,CAWSSGRETQYF
16,.,TRBD2,TRBV7-9,TRBJ2-5,TGTGCCAGCAGCTTTGGTAGCGGTCGGGAGGGAGAGACCCAGTACTTC,CASSFGSGREGETQYF
15,.,.,TRBV6-5,TRBJ2-1,TGTGCCAGCAGTCGCCTGACTAGGTCCTACAATGAGCAGTTCTTC,CASSRLTRSYNEQFF
15,.,TRBD1,TRBV28,TRBJ1-3,TGTGCCAGCAGTTCCCAGGGGGCGCCTGGAAACACCATATATTTT,CASSSQGAPGNTIYF
16,once,TRBD1,TRBV18,TRBJ2-7,TGTGCCAGCTCACATCGAACAGGGGCTGCCTCCTACGAGCAGTACTTC,CASSHRTGAASYEQYF
15,.,TRBD2,TRBV7-3,TRBJ2-7,TGTGCCAGCAGCCTCGATGGTAGCGGGATCTACGAGCAGTACTTC,CASSLDGSGIYEQYF
12,.,.,TRBV11-2,TRBJ1-2,TGTGCCAGCAACTTTCTTAACTATGGCTACACCTTC,CASNFLNYGYTF
16,.,.,TRBV21-1,TRBJ2-2,TGTGCCAGCAGCAATCGCGGGAGATCGAACACCGGGGAGCTGTTTTTT,CASSNRGRSNTGELFF
14,.,.,TRBV19,TRBJ1-5,TGTGCCAGTAGTATGAATCGGCAGGGTCAGCCCCAGCATTTT,CASSMNRQGQPQHF
15,.,TRBD2,TRBV30,TRBJ2-7,TGTGCCTGGAGCGGCGGACTAGCGGCGTCCTACGAGCAGTACTTC,CAWSGGLAASYEQYF
15,.,.,TRBV7-2,TRBJ2-1,TGTGCCAGCAGCTCCGAAGCGGCGGGCCCCAATGAGCAGTTCTTC,CASSSEAAGPNEQFF
15,few,TRBD1,TRBV5-1,TRBJ2-6,TGCGCCAGCCAATTCCAGGGGGCCGGGGCCAACGTCCTGACTTTC,CASQFQGAGANVLTF
14,.,TRBD2,TRBV7-6,TRBJ2-5,TGTGCCAGCACACCGATCGCGGGGGGAGAGACCCAGTACTTC,CASTPIAGGETQYF
16,.,TRBD1,TRBV30,TRBJ2-7,TGTGCCTGGAGTGTACCGGACAGGGTTTTTTCCTACGAGCAGTACTTC,CAWSVPDRVFSYEQYF
11,.,TRBD1,TRBV20-1,TRBJ1-1,TGCAGTGCCCGACAGGGGACTGAAGCTTTCTTT,CSARQGTEAFF